Listed below are T cell receptor beta chains from one sample, sequenced in a study of blood T cell repertoires in COVID-19. Data came from immunoSEQ multiplex PCR; TCRdb stores just in-frame clones and leaves some out. The sample contains 65,000 or so clones, approximately 80% of which appear only once. Sequencing was done on a sample of peripheral blood. The source is a woman in her sixties or seventies with acute or convalescent COVID-19. The CDR3 runs from the conserved cysteine through the conserved F or W. D genes are given only for firm matches. Rows give clone size only sometimes, using once, few, many, or a class for an expanded clone.

clone size	J gene	D gene	V gene	CDR3 DNA	CDR3 protein
-	TRBJ1-3	-	TRBV13	TGTGCCAGCAGCTTAGGCCATGAGGGGGTGGCGGACACCATATATTTT	CASSLGHEGVADTIYF
-	TRBJ1-3	TRBD1	TRBV5-1	TGCGCCAGCAGCCCACAGGGGGCCGGAAACACCATATATTTT	CASSPQGAGNTIYF
-	TRBJ1-3	-	TRBV29-1	TGCAGCGTTGTCGGCCCTGGAGGTGGAAACACCATATATTTT	CSVVGPGGGNTIYF
-	TRBJ2-4	TRBD2	TRBV3-1/TRBV3-2	TGTGCCAGCAGCCAAACCAACGGGGGGGCCCAAAACATTCAGTACTTC	CASSQTNGGAQNIQYF
few	TRBJ2-5	TRBD2	TRBV30	TGTGCCTGGAGCACTAGCGGAGAGACCCAGTACTTC	CAWSTSGETQYF
-	TRBJ1-6	-	TRBV20-1	TGCAGTGCTAGTGGACAGTTAAAAAATTCACCCCTCCACTTT	CSASGQLKNSPLHF
-	TRBJ1-1	TRBD1	TRBV10-1	TGCGCCAGCAGTGAGGACAGGGCTGACACTGAAGCTTTCTTT	CASSEDRADTEAFF
-	TRBJ1-2	TRBD1	TRBV30	TGTGCCTGGAACACAGCGACAGGGGATGGCTATGGCTACACCTTC	CAWNTATGDGYGYTF
-	TRBJ2-3	TRBD2	TRBV7-3	TGTGCCAGCAGCCAAAAAGGCGGGGCTAGCGGGAGTGCAGATACGCAGTATTTT	CASSQKGGASGSADTQYF
once	TRBJ1-5	-	TRBV29-1	TGCAGCGTTGAAGTAGGGGGTAATCAGCCCCAGCATTTT	CSVEVGGNQPQHF
-	TRBJ2-3	TRBD2	TRBV4-1	TGCGCCAGCAGCCAAGAAAGGACTAGGGATAGCCCAGATACGCAGTATTTT	CASSQERTRDSPDTQYF
once	TRBJ2-7	TRBD1	TRBV10-3	TGTGCCATCAGTCCCCAGGGGGTGGAGCAGTACTTC	CAISPQGVEQYF
-	TRBJ2-3	-	TRBV20-1	TGCAGTGCTAGTCCCCGGGACATCTTCACAGATACGCAGTATTTT	CSASPRDIFTDTQYF
once	TRBJ2-7	TRBD1	TRBV7-2	TGTGCCAGCAGCCTATCGGGACAGGGGCTATACGAGCAGTACTTC	CASSLSGQGLYEQYF
-	TRBJ1-6	-	TRBV21-1	TGTGCCAGCAGCAAAGAGGACGGACAGGCCAGGGGTTCACCCCTCCACTTT	CASSKEDGQARGSPLHF
once	TRBJ2-5	-	TRBV18	TGTGCCAGCTCAGTGCAGGGGCCCAGCGAGACCCAGTACTTC	CASSVQGPSETQYF
-	TRBJ1-5	-	TRBV10-3	TGTGCCATCAGCCCGGGACTGGATTCTTTTCAGCCCCAGCATTTT	CAISPGLDSFQPQHF
many	TRBJ2-7	TRBD2	TRBV4-3	TGCGCCAGCAGCCAAGATCGGAGCGGGGGGGTTTCCGAGCAGTACTTC	CASSQDRSGGVSEQYF
-	TRBJ2-1	TRBD2	TRBV4-2	TGTGCCAGCAGCCAAGGGGGACTAGCGGGAGGACCTAGCTCCTACAATGAGCAGTTCTTC	CASSQGGLAGGPSSYNEQFF
-	TRBJ1-5	-	TRBV2	TGTGCCAGCAGCCGGGGACTGTATAGCAATCAGCCCCAGCATTTT	CASSRGLYSNQPQHF
few	TRBJ2-1	TRBD2	TRBV4-3	TGCGCCAGCAGCCAACATGACGGACTAGCGGAACCCGCCAGCTCCTACAATGAGCAGTTCTTC	CASSQHDGLAEPASSYNEQFF
-	TRBJ2-7	-	TRBV11-2	TGTGCCAGCAGCTCAGACAGGCTACCCCCCTACGAGCAGTACTTC	CASSSDRLPPYEQYF
few	TRBJ2-1	-	TRBV5-6	TGTGCCAGCAGCCCTAGACAGGGAGGACGGAATGAGCAGTTCTTC	CASSPRQGGRNEQFF
many	TRBJ2-7	-	TRBV9	TGTGCCAGCAGCGCTCGGTTCGAGACCTACGAGCAGTACTTC	CASSARFETYEQYF
-	TRBJ2-7	-	TRBV18	TGTGCCAGCTCCCCGGATTCCCAGGGCACCTACGAGCAGTACTTC	CASSPDSQGTYEQYF
-	TRBJ2-1	-	TRBV4-1	TGCGCCAGCAGCCAAGAGGGAGGCGGGGAGCAGTTCTTC	CASSQEGGGEQFF
few	TRBJ1-1	-	TRBV30	TGTGCCTGGAGTGTAGGTCGGGGGGCGACCCAAAAAGCTTTCTTT	CAWSVGRGATQKAFF
once	TRBJ1-1	TRBD1	TRBV11-2	TGTGCCAGCAGCTCACGGGACAGGGGATCACAGTTGAACACTGAAGCTTTCTTT	CASSSRDRGSQLNTEAFF
once	TRBJ2-5	TRBD1	TRBV18	TGTGCCAGCTCACCACAGACAGGGTCCTATGACCAAGAGACCCAGTACTTC	CASSPQTGSYDQETQYF
-	TRBJ2-7	-	TRBV5-1	TGCGCCAGCAGCAGGTTCGTTGGGGCTGGAAGCTCCTACGAGCAGTACTTC	CASSRFVGAGSSYEQYF
-	TRBJ1-4	-	TRBV12-3/TRBV12-4	TGTGCCAGCAGCTACGAGGGAAGTGAAAAACTGTTTTTT	CASSYEGSEKLFF
-	TRBJ1-3	-	TRBV3-1/TRBV3-2	TGTGCCAGCAGCCAAAGGCGGGATCGGGACACCATATATTTT	CASSQRRDRDTIYF
-	TRBJ1-2	-	TRBV4-3	TGCGCCAGCAGCAAAGAATCAGGGGCCTATGGCTACACCTTC	CASSKESGAYGYTF
-	TRBJ2-5	TRBD1	TRBV5-4	TGTGCCAGCAGCTCCACAGGGGTGGGGGTCCAAGAGACCCAGTACTTC	CASSSTGVGVQETQYF
-	TRBJ2-7	TRBD2	TRBV2	TGTGCCAGCCGTAACGGACTAGCCGTCTCCTACGAGCAGTACTTC	CASRNGLAVSYEQYF
once	TRBJ2-1	-	TRBV6-5	TGTGCCAGTCGGGGGTCCGAAACTCCAGAGCAGTTCTTC	CASRGSETPEQFF
-	TRBJ2-7	TRBD2	TRBV7-2	TGTGCCAGCAGCGAGGGACTAGCGGGGACCTACGAGCAGTACTTC	CASSEGLAGTYEQYF
-	TRBJ2-2	-	TRBV6-4	TGTGCCAGCAGTGTCCTACCCGCAGGGATACTGTTCGGGGAGCTGTTTTTT	CASSVLPAGILFGELFF
-	TRBJ1-1	TRBD1	TRBV6-5	TGTGCCAGCACGCCCCGGGACAGAGAAGCTTTCTTT	CASTPRDREAFF
-	TRBJ2-5	-	TRBV5-1	TGCGCCAGCGCCGCGGCCCTACAAGAGACCCAGTACTTC	CASAAALQETQYF
-	TRBJ2-5	-	TRBV6-1	TGTGCCAGCAGTGAGCCAGGGGTTAAAGAGACCCAGTACTTC	CASSEPGVKETQYF
-	TRBJ1-6	-	TRBV28	TGTGCCAGCAGTTTAGTACAGGGAGTCGGCTATAATTCACCCCTCCACTTT	CASSLVQGVGYNSPLHF
-	TRBJ2-1	TRBD2	TRBV11-3	TGTGCCAGCAGCTACGATAGCGGGAGGGACAATGAGCAGTTCTTC	CASSYDSGRDNEQFF
-	TRBJ2-2	-	TRBV5-1	TGCGCCAGCAGCCTCATACCGGGACACTCTGTCGGCGGGGAGCTGTTTTTT	CASSLIPGHSVGGELFF
-	TRBJ2-7	TRBD2	TRBV4-2	TGTGCCAGCAGCCAAGGACTAGCGGGACGAGTACAGGACGAGCAGTACTTC	CASSQGLAGRVQDEQYF
-	TRBJ2-2	-	TRBV6-5	TGTGCCAGCAGTCAACAGGGAAATTCTGCCGGGGAGCTGTTTTTT	CASSQQGNSAGELFF
few	TRBJ2-1	TRBD2	TRBV11-2	TGTGCCAGCAGCTTAGGACTAGCGGGGGGGCGGCAGTTCTTC	CASSLGLAGGRQFF
few	TRBJ1-1	-	TRBV7-2	TGTGCCAGCAGCTTAGGAGTAGGGGTACCCACTGAAGCTTTCTTT	CASSLGVGVPTEAFF
once	TRBJ2-1	TRBD2	TRBV19	TGTGCCAGTACCCTGAGCGGGGGTACCTACAATGAGCAGTTCTTC	CASTLSGGTYNEQFF
once	TRBJ2-5	-	TRBV5-1	TGCGCCAGCAGCTTGGAACGGTCCCAAGAGACCCAGTACTTC	CASSLERSQETQYF
-	TRBJ2-1	TRBD1	TRBV7-2	TGTGCCAGCAGCCCCGACAGGGCGAGCTCCTACAATGAGCAGTTCTTC	CASSPDRASSYNEQFF
-	TRBJ1-1	TRBD1	TRBV29-1	TGCAGCGTTGCGACAGGGGGCACTGAAGCTTTCTTT	CSVATGGTEAFF
-	TRBJ2-3	TRBD2	TRBV4-2	TGTGCCAGCAGCCAAGGGGATGGGCTAGCGGGCACAGATACGCAGTATTTT	CASSQGDGLAGTDTQYF